This is a list of T cell receptor beta chains from one sample in a study of blood T cell repertoires in COVID-19. Repertoires were generated with immunoSEQ multiplex PCR, while TCRdb's copy carries only in-frame clones and drops some. This sample has some 460,000 clones; approximately 90% occur once, and the top ten carry around 4.4%. Material for sequencing was peripheral blood. The receptor source for this set is a woman in her twenties or thirties with acute or convalescent COVID-19. Both conserved end residues are part of each CDR3. Fields, in order: V gene, clone size, D gene, J gene, CDR3 protein, CDR3 DNA. The D gene is left open where the match is weak. Clone size is given for some rows only: seen once, a few or many times, or a class if the clone is expanded.

v_call: TRBV25-1; clone_size: NA; d_call: TRBD2; j_call: TRBJ2-4; cdr3_aa: CASRGGKNIQYF; cdr3_nt: TGTGCCAGCAGGGGGGGGAAAAACATTCAGTACTTC
v_call: TRBV5-6; clone_size: NA; d_call: TRBD1; j_call: TRBJ1-3; cdr3_aa: CASSPRRTGGENTIYF; cdr3_nt: TGTGCCAGCAGCCCCCGCCGGACAGGGGGAGAAAACACCATATATTTT
v_call: TRBV27; clone_size: few; d_call: TRBD1; j_call: TRBJ1-1; cdr3_aa: CASSLRGLIDTEAFF; cdr3_nt: TGTGCCAGCAGCCTCAGGGGGCTTATTGACACTGAAGCTTTCTTT
v_call: TRBV29-1; clone_size: NA; d_call: NA; j_call: TRBJ1-1; cdr3_aa: CSVQAWAGDTEAFF; cdr3_nt: TGCAGCGTCCAGGCCTGGGCAGGGGACACTGAAGCTTTCTTT
v_call: TRBV3-1/TRBV3-2; clone_size: NA; d_call: TRBD2; j_call: TRBJ2-1; cdr3_aa: CASKLAGSSYNEQFF; cdr3_nt: TGTGCCAGCAAACTAGCGGGAAGCTCCTACAATGAGCAGTTCTTC
v_call: TRBV30; clone_size: NA; d_call: TRBD1; j_call: TRBJ2-2; cdr3_aa: CAWGQGANTGELFF; cdr3_nt: TGTGCCTGGGGACAGGGGGCGAACACCGGGGAGCTGTTTTTT
v_call: TRBV2; clone_size: NA; d_call: NA; j_call: TRBJ2-5; cdr3_aa: CASSEVGDRRPKETQYF; cdr3_nt: TGTGCCAGCAGTGAAGTGGGCGACAGGCGTCCGAAAGAGACCCAGTACTTC
v_call: TRBV10-3; clone_size: NA; d_call: TRBD2; j_call: TRBJ2-5; cdr3_aa: CAISDPTSGGPKETQYF; cdr3_nt: TGTGCCATCAGTGATCCGACTAGCGGGGGTCCTAAAGAGACCCAGTACTTC
v_call: TRBV2; clone_size: NA; d_call: NA; j_call: TRBJ1-2; cdr3_aa: CASRPHGGGAQYGYTF; cdr3_nt: TGTGCCAGCAGGCCCCACGGTGGGGGGGCGCAGTATGGCTACACCTTC
v_call: TRBV27; clone_size: few; d_call: NA; j_call: TRBJ1-1; cdr3_aa: CASSFSVLTEAFF; cdr3_nt: TGTGCCAGCAGTTTTTCCGTCCTCACTGAAGCTTTCTTT
v_call: TRBV5-5; clone_size: NA; d_call: TRBD2; j_call: TRBJ2-1; cdr3_aa: CASSSEGGEYNEQFF; cdr3_nt: TGTGCCAGCAGCTCTGAGGGAGGGGAATACAATGAGCAGTTCTTC
v_call: TRBV5-4; clone_size: NA; d_call: TRBD2; j_call: TRBJ2-5; cdr3_aa: CASSHGGAKEETQYF; cdr3_nt: TGTGCCAGCAGTCACGGGGGGGCTAAAGAAGAGACCCAGTACTTC
v_call: TRBV6-5; clone_size: NA; d_call: NA; j_call: TRBJ1-3; cdr3_aa: CASRSGLSSGNTIYF; cdr3_nt: TGTGCCAGCAGGTCCGGACTTTCCTCTGGAAACACCATATATTTT
v_call: TRBV19; clone_size: NA; d_call: NA; j_call: TRBJ2-5; cdr3_aa: CASTPWWGNQETQYF; cdr3_nt: TGTGCCAGTACTCCCTGGTGGGGCAACCAAGAGACCCAGTACTTC
v_call: TRBV19; clone_size: NA; d_call: NA; j_call: TRBJ1-3; cdr3_aa: CASSIAGAISGNTIYF; cdr3_nt: TGTGCCAGTAGTATAGCAGGGGCCATCTCTGGAAACACCATATATTTT
v_call: TRBV6-2/TRBV6-3; clone_size: few; d_call: TRBD1; j_call: TRBJ2-7; cdr3_aa: CASSWDRETSYEQYF; cdr3_nt: TGTGCCAGCAGTTGGGACAGGGAAACCTCCTACGAGCAGTACTTC
v_call: TRBV27; clone_size: few; d_call: NA; j_call: TRBJ1-1; cdr3_aa: CASSLTNSGTEAFF; cdr3_nt: TGTGCCAGCAGTCTTACCAACTCGGGCACTGAAGCTTTCTTT